This T cell receptor beta chain was recovered during a study of blood T cell repertoires in COVID-19. Overall study: The study drew acute and convalescent COVID-19 samples from the United States, Italy and Spain.

Germline-derived CDR1 and CDR2 are MNHEY and SVGAGI. V lost 6 bases and J lost 5, with 15 bases in between. The CDR3 contains 14 residues. In the authors' methods: Scientists estimated how many nucleated cells there were by amplifying reference gene primers. TCRdb keeps only in-frame clones here, not all; method: immunoSEQ multiplex PCR. V, J and clone size are taken as reported in that table, and D and trimming were inferred from the DNA itself. Here the sample spans roughly 75,000 clones, 82% being singletons. This clone has only a few counts. The sequence was collected from a man aged 50 to 60 with acute or convalescent COVID-19. V gene TRBV6-5 combines with J gene TRBJ2-3; perhaps TRBD1 as D (5 bases). Sequencing input: peripheral blood. The CDR3 spells CASSPAQGRDTQYF. CDR3 nucleotide sequence: TGTGCCAGCAGCCCCGCGCAGGGAAGAGATACGCAGTATTTT.